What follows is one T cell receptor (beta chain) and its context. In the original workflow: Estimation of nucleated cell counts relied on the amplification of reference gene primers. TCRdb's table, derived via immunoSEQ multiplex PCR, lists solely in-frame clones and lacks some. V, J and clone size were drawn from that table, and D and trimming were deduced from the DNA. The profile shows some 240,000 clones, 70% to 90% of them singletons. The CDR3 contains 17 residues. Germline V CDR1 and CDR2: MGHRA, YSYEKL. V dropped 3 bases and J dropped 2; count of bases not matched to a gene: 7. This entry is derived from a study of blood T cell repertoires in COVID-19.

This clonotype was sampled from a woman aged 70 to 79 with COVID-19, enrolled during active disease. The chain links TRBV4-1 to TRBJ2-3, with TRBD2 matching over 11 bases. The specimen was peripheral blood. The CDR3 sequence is CASSHLGLAADTDTQYF. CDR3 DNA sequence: TGCGCCAGCAGCCACCTGGGACTAGCGGCCGACACAGATACGCAGTATTTT.